These T cell receptor beta chains were read from a single sample in a study of CD8 T cells in Susac syndrome. TCRdb ran MiXCR on the immunoSEQ multiplex PCR reads and lists one entry per CDR3 protein. The sample consists of hundreds of thousands of distinct CDR3 sequences, about 93% of them appearing once. The sequenced sample consisted of CD8+ T cells from PBMCs. Receptors were obtained from a human donor with multiple sclerosis. The CDR3 runs from the conserved cysteine through the conserved F or W. A D gene is named only where the DNA matches it firmly. Some rows mark clone size as missing; the rest say once, few, many or name a class of expanded clone.

v_call,clone_size,j_call,d_call,cdr3_nt,cdr3_aa
TRBV3-1,.,TRBJ2-3,TRBD2,TGTGCCAGCAGCCAAACTAGCGGGGGGGCGGGTCGTCTCCCAGATACGCAGTATTTT,CASSQTSGGAGRLPDTQYF
TRBV10-3,.,TRBJ2-7,.,TGTGCCATCAGTGAGTCGGGTAGGATAGAGCAGTACTTC,CAISESGRIEQYF
TRBV3-1,.,TRBJ1-1,.,TGTGCCAGCAGCCCGAAAGAGGAACAGGGAGTTCTTGACACTGAAGCTTTCTTT,CASSPKEEQGVLDTEAFF
TRBV7-2,.,TRBJ2-1,.,TGTGCCAGCAGCTTATTTACAGGGCAAGGATGGGGCAATGAGCAGTTCTTC,CASSLFTGQGWGNEQFF
TRBV6-5,.,TRBJ2-6,.,TGTGCCAGCAGTTACTCGTGGGAATATCATTCTGGGGCCAACGTCCTGACTTTC,CASSYSWEYHSGANVLTF
TRBV20-1,.,TRBJ2-5,TRBD2,TGCAGTGCTAGCCGGCCTAGCGGGAGTGGAGGTCAAGAGACCCAGTACTTC,CSASRPSGSGGQETQYF
TRBV5-1,.,TRBJ1-2,.,TGCGCCAGCAGCGGAGGAGGGAACGCCTATGGCTACACCTTC,CASSGGGNAYGYTF
TRBV5-1,.,TRBJ1-4,.,TGCGCCAGCAGCTTGGAGGCTCCTCCGGCAGGCCAGAATGAAAAACTGTTTTTT,CASSLEAPPAGQNEKLFF
TRBV7-6,.,TRBJ2-1,.,TGTGCCAGCAGCTCTTCATTCAATGAGCAGTTCTTC,CASSSSFNEQFF
TRBV20-1,once,TRBJ1-1,.,TGCAGTGCTAGAGATAGCCCAGGTGGGGGGAGCACTGAAGCTTTCTTT,CSARDSPGGGSTEAFF
TRBV20-1,.,TRBJ1-1,.,TGCAGTGCTAGGGCTCACCAGAACACTGAAGCTTTCTTT,CSARAHQNTEAFF
TRBV6-5,.,TRBJ1-2,.,TGTGCCAGCAGTTACGGTGGGGATCCCTATGGCTACACCTTC,CASSYGGDPYGYTF
TRBV11-2,.,TRBJ1-2,TRBD1,TGTGCCAGCAGCTTTTTAAGGGGGCAAAGTTATGGCTACACCTTC,CASSFLRGQSYGYTF
TRBV6-5,.,TRBJ2-3,TRBD1,TGTGCCAGCAGCTACACTACAGGGGAGACAGATACGCAGTATTTT,CASSYTTGETDTQYF
TRBV12-3/TRBV12-4,.,TRBJ2-7,.,TGTGCCAGCAGTTTCAGTGGGACTGACGAGCAGTACTTC,CASSFSGTDEQYF
TRBV20-1,.,TRBJ1-1,.,TGCAGTGCTAGGGTGCAGGGGTATACTGAAGCTTTCTTT,CSARVQGYTEAFF
TRBV13,.,TRBJ2-1,TRBD2,TGTGCCAGCAGCTCCCGGGCTAGCGGGGGCCCTAGCTCCTACAATGAGCAGTTCTTC,CASSSRASGGPSSYNEQFF
TRBV7-9,.,TRBJ2-1,.,TGTGCCAGCAGCTTAGGCCAGGCTAGCGAGCAGTTCTTC,CASSLGQASEQFF
TRBV20-1,.,TRBJ2-1,.,TGCAGTGCTAGGTCCTCATTGGAGAACTACAATGAGCAGTTCTTC,CSARSSLENYNEQFF
TRBV12-3/TRBV12-4,once,TRBJ2-1,.,TGTGCCAGCAGTTCTTTTCGGTACAATGAGCAGTTCTTC,CASSSFRYNEQFF
TRBV19,.,TRBJ2-1,.,TGTGCCAGTAGTATTCGATCAGAGTACAATGAGCAGTTCTTC,CASSIRSEYNEQFF
TRBV6-2/TRBV6-3,.,TRBJ2-1,TRBD2,TGTGCCAGCAGTCACGGGTCGGGAGGGTGTTTCTTC,CASSHGSGGCFF
TRBV5-1,.,TRBJ2-7,.,TGCGCCAGCAGCTACTCTCAAAAGCAGTACTTC,CASSYSQKQYF
TRBV18,few,TRBJ2-6,.,TGTGCCAGCTCTGGGGCCAACGTCCTGACTTTC,CASSGANVLTF
TRBV7-3,.,TRBJ2-7,TRBD2,TGTGCCAGCAGCTTAGGTAGCGGGATTTCGGAGCAGTACTTC,CASSLGSGISEQYF
TRBV11-2,.,TRBJ2-1,.,TGTGCCAGCAGCTTAGACGACAGCGAGGGAAATGAGCAGTTCTTC,CASSLDDSEGNEQFF